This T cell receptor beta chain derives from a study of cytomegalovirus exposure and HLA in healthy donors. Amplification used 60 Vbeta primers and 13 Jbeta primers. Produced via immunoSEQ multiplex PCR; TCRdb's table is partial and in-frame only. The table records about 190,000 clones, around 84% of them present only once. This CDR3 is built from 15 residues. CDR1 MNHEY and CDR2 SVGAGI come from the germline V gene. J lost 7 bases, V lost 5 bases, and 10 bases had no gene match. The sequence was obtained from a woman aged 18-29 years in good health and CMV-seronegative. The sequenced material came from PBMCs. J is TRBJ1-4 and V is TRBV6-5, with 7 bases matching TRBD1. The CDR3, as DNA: TGTGCCAGCAGTCCAGACAGGGCGCGGGGTGAAAAACTGTTTTTT. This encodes CASSPDRARGEKLFF.